The table lists the clone carrying this TCR beta chain with a few counts. Its antigen is unknown. Reasons for excluding patients were uncontrolled infection, other autoimmune disease, pregnancy or lactation. TCR beta CDR3 regions were amplified from RNA. The TCR CDR3 first-round RT-PCR relied on the HTBI primer set. From the multiplex PCR reads, TCRdb called clonotypes with MiXCR, one entry per CDR3 protein. Of 600,000 or so distinct CDR3 sequences listed, around 46% are singletons. This specimen comes from a study of T cells in Graves' hyperthyroidism and ophthalmopathy. Trimming took 1 base from V and 8 from J, leaving 14 bases between them. The CDR3 covers 15 residues. Per germline, CDR1 SEHNR and CDR2 FQNEAQ (reference sequence). Overall study findings and caveats: Ophthalmopathy was identified by the model a median about 6.4 months ahead of onset.

This chain links TRBV7-9 with TRBJ1-4; D is undetermined. This TCR derives from a woman aged 18-29 years with Graves' hyperthyroidism. Sequenced input: peripheral blood or thyroid tissue (not recorded which). The CDR3, as DNA: TGTGCCAGCAGCTTAGGGTGGGGTTCGGAGGAAAAACTGTTTTTT. Its translation is CASSLGWGSEEKLFF.